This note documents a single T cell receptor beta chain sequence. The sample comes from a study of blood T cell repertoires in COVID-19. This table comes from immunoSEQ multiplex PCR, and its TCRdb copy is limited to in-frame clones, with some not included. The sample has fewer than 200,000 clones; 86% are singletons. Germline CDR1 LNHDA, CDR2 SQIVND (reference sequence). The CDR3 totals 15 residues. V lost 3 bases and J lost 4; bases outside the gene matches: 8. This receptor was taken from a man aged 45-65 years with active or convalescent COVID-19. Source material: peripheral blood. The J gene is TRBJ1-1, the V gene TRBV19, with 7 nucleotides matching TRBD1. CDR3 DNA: TGTGCCAGTAGTATTCGGACAGGCGGGCCCACTGAAGCTTTCTTT. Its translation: CASSIRTGGPTEAFF.